This T cell receptor beta chain was profiled in a study of blood T cells in healthy people across ages. Whole-study findings and limits: The long-lived group displayed more naive CD4+ cells, plus higher diversity, than the aged donors did. Older age coincided with a roughly linear decline in TCR beta diversity per million T cells.

Total RNA, at least 5 micrograms per sample, came from PBMCs. V was pared by 5 bases and J by 4 bases, with 17 bases between. Germline-derived CDR1 and CDR2 are PRHDT and FYEKMQ (reference sequence). The CDR3 is 16 residues long. A second PCR, run for about 6 to 12 cycles, used a sample-barcoded 5' primer plus a J-beta primer mix. Tagging of each cDNA molecule was performed by a template-switch adaptor with 12 random nucleotides. One entry per CDR3 protein, called by TCRdb with MiXCR from the 5' RACE reads. The table shows about 1 million distinct CDR3 sequences, with 40% to 45% occurring only once. About this clonotype: Its antigen is unknown.

Sequenced: blood. The chain joins TRBV13 to TRBJ2-2; either TRBD1 or TRBD2 may supply D (6 bases each). The sequence came from a woman aged 55-70 years in good health. The CDR3 spells CASSLTGMGGTGELFF. CDR3 nucleotides: TGTGCCAGCAGCCTCACAGGGATGGGAGGCACCGGGGAGCTGTTTTTT.